There are a few counts of the clone carrying this TCR beta chain. Its matching antigen is unknown. From germline, CDR1 is LGHNA and CDR2 YSLEER. This CDR3 contains 15 residues. V was cut by 4 bases and J by 0 bases, with 13 bases left in between. This sample was included in a study of cytomegalovirus exposure and HLA in healthy donors. Healthy bone marrow donors formed the donor group. General study findings and limits: The study flagged around 160 TCR beta chains as cytomegalovirus-associated. Across donors, presence/absence analyses took sequencing depth to be roughly uniform.

Primers: 60 Vbeta forward and 13 Jbeta reverse. Authors' data handling: Counted up in a later analysis, unique TCR beta chains came to 60 million to 95 million, with some 9.9 million shared. Libraries were prepared by immunoSEQ multiplex PCR; TCRdb keeps only in-frame clonotypes and omits some of them. The V and J calls and the clone size are those of that table, but D and trimming were determined from the DNA. Of some 150,000 clones in the sample, roughly two thirds were seen once. The V gene is TRBV4-3, the J gene TRBJ2-7, with D tentatively TRBD2 (5 bases). Specimen: PBMCs. The source of this sequence is a woman aged 30 to 39 in good health and CMV-seronegative. CDR3 residues: CASSPGLAGSYEQYF. The DNA of the CDR3 is TGCGCCAGCAGCCCTGGGCTAGCTGGCTCCTACGAGCAGTACTTC.